The sequence of this TCR beta chain was determined in a study of blood T cell repertoires in COVID-19. About the research overall: Some COVID-19 samples were acute and others convalescent; all came from the United States, Italy and Spain. The analysed material was cDNA or gDNA that came from T cells, B-cell-depleted T cells, or PBMCs.

Original processing notes: Nucleated cell counts were estimated from reference gene primer amplification. Profiled with immunoSEQ multiplex PCR; TCRdb holds only in-frame clones, not every one. From that table come the V and J calls and clone size; the DNA was used to work out D and trimming. The sample lists some 290,000 clones; 86% were seen once. This CDR3 has 13 amino acids. Germline V lookup: CDR1 LGHNT, CDR2 FRNRAP. The V and J ends lost 7 bases and 6 bases, in that order; junction bases with no gene match: 8. The receptor was derived from a man between 18 and 35 years old with active or convalescent COVID-19. The sequenced sample was peripheral blood. The rearrangement joins TRBV12-5 to TRBJ1-1, with 7 bases aligning to TRBD1. The CDR3 region is CASAKTGIAEAFF. CDR3 DNA: TGTGCTAGTGCCAAGACAGGGATTGCTGAAGCTTTCTTT.